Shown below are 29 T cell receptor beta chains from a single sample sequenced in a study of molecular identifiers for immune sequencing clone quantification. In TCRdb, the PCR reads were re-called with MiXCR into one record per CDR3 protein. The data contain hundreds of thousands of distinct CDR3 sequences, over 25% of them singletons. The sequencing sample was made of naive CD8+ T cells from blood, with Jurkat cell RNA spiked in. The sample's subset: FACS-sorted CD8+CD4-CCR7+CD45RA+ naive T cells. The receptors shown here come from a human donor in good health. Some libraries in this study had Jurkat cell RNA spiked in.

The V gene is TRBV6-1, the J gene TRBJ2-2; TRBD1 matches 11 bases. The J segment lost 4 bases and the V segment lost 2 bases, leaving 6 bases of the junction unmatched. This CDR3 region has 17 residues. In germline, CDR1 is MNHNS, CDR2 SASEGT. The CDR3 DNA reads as TGTGCCAGCAGTGAACTTATTGGGACAGGGGGCACCGGGGAGCTGTTTTTT. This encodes CASSELIGTGGTGELFF.

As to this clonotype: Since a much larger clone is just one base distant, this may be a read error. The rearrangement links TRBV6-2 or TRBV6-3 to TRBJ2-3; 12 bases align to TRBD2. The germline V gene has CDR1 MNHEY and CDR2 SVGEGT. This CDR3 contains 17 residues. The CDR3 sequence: CASSYSRTSGNTDAQYF. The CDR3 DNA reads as TGTGCCAGCAGTTACTCCCGGACTAGCGGGAACACAGATGCGCAGTATTTT.

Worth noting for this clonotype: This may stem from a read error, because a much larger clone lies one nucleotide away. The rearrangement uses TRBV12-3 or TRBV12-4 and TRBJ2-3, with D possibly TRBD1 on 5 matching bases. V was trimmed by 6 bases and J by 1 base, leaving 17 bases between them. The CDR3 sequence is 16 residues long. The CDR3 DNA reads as TGTGCCAGCAGCCCCGAGGCAGGGCAACGCACAGATACGCAGTATTTT. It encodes CASSPEAGQRTDTQYF.

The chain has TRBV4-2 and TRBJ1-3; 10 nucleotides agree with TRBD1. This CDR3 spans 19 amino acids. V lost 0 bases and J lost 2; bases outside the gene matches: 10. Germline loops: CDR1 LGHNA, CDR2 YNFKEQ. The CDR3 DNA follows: TGTGCCAGCAGCCAAGATATTGGGGGACAGGGGTTTACTGGAAACACCATATATTTT. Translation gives CASSQDIGGQGFTGNTIYF.

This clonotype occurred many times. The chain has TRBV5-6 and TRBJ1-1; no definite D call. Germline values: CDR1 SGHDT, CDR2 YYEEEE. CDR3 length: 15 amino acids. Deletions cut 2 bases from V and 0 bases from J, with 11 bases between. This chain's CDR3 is CASSFSSFMNTEAFF. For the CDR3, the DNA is TGTGCCAGCAGCTTCTCGAGTTTCATGAACACTGAAGCTTTCTTT.

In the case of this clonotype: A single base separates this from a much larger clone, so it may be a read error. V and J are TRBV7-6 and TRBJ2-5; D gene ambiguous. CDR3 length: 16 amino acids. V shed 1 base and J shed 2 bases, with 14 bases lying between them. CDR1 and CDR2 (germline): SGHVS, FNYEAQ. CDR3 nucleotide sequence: TGTGCCAGCAGCTTAGATTGGTCAGGCCGGCAAGAGACCCAGTACTTC. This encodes CASSLDWSGRQETQYF.

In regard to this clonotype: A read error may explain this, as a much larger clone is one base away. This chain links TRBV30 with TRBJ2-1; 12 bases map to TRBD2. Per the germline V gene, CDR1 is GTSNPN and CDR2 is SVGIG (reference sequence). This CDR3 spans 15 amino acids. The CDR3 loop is CAWFPGLAGYNERFF. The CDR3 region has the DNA TGTGCCTGGTTCCCGGGACTAGCGGGCTACAATGAGCGGTTCTTC.

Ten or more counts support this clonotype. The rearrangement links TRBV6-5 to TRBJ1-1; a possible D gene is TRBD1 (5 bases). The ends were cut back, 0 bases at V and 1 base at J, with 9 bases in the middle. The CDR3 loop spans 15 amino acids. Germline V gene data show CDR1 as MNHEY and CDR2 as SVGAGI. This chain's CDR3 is CASSYSSGSNTEAFF. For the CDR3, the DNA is TGTGCCAGCAGTTACTCTTCAGGGTCGAACACTGAAGCTTTCTTT.

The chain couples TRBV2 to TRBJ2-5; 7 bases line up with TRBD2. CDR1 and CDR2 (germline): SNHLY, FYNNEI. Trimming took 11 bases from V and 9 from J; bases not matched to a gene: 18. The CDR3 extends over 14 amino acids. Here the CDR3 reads CARMGSLAAGPQYF. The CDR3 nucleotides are TGTGCCCGCATGGGGAGCCTAGCGGCGGGGCCCCAGTACTTC.

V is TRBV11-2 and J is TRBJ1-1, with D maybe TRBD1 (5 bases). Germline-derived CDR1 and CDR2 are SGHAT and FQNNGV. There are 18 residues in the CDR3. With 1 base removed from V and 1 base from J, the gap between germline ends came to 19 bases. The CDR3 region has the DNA TGTGCCAGCAGCTTAGTGCTGGGGGACGGACTAAAGAACACTGAAGCTTTCTTT. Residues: CASSLVLGDGLKNTEAFF. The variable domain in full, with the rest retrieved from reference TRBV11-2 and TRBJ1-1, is EAGVAQSPRYKIIEKRQSVAFWCNPISGHATLYWYQQILGQGPKLLIQFQNNGVVDDSQLPKDRFSAERLKGVDSTLKIQPAKLEDSAVYLCASSLVLGDGLKNTEAFFGQGTRLTVV.

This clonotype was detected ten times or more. The CDR3 DNA sequence: TGTGCCAGCAGTGTCACAGGGTCAACTAATGAAAAACTGTTTTTT. Protein: CASSVTGSTNEKLFF. The chain uses TRBV7-9 and TRBJ1-4, with a possible D match to TRBD1 (6 bases). V was clipped by 6 bases and J by 0 bases, with 11 bases between them. Per germline, CDR1 SEHNR and CDR2 FQNEAQ (reference sequence). This CDR3 has 15 residues.

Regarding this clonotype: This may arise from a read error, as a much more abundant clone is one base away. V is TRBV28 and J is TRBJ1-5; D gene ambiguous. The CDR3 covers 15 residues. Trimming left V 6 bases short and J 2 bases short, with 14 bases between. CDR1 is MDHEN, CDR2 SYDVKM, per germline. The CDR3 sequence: CASRRFLCGNQPQHF. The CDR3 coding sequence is TGTGCCAGCAGGAGGTTTTTGTGTGGCAATCAGCCCCAGCATTTT.

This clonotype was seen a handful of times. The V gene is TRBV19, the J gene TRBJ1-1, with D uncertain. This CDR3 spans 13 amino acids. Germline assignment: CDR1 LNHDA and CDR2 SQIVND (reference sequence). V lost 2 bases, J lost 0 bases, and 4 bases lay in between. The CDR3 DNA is TGTGCCAGTAGTATAATTGTGAACACTGAAGCTTTCTTT. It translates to CASSIIVNTEAFF.

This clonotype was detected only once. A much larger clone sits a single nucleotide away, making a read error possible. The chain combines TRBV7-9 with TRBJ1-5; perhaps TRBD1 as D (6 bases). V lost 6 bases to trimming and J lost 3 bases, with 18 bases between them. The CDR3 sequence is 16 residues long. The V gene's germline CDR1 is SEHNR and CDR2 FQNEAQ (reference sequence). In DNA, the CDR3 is TGTGCCAGCAGAGACCCCAGCGGGGGGCCCAATCAGCCCCAGCATTTT. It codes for CASRDPSGGPNQPQHF.

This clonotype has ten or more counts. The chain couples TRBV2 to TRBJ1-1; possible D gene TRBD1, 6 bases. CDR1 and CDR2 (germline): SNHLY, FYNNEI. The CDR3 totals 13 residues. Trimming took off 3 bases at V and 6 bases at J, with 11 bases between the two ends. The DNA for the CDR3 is TGTGCCAGCAGTGATAACAGGGATGCTGAAGCTTTCTTT. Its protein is CASSDNRDAEAFF. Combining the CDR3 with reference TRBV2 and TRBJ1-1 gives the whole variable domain EPEVTQTPSHQVTQMGQEVILRCVPISNHLYFYWYRQILGQKVEFLVSFYNNEISEKSEIFDDQFSVERPDGSNFTLKIRSTKLEDSAMYFCASSDNRDAEAFFGQGTRLTVV.

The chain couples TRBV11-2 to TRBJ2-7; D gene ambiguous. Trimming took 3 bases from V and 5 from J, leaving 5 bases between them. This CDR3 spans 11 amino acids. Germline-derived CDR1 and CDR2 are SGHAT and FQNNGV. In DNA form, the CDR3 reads TGTGCCAGCAGCTTTCTCGACGAGCAGTACTTC. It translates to CASSFLDEQYF.

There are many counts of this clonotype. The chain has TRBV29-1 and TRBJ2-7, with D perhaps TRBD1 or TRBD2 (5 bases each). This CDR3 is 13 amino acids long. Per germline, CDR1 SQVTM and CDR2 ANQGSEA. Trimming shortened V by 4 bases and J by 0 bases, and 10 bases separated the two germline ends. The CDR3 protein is CSVGGYDSYEQYF. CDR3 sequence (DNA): TGCAGCGTTGGGGGGTACGACTCCTACGAGCAGTACTTC.

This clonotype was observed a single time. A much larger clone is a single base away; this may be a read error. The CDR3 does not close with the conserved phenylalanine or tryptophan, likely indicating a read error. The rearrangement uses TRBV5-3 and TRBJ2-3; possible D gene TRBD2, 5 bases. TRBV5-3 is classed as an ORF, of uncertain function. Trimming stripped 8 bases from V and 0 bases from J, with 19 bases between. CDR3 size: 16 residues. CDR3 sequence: CASSPGLTTSTDTQYS. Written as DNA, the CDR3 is TGTGCCAGCAGCCCGGGCCTGACTACTAGCACAGATACGCAGTATTCT.

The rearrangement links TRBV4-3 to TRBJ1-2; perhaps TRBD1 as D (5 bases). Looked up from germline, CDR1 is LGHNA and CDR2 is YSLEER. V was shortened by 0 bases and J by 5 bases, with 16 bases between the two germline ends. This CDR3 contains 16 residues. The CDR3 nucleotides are TGCGCCAGCAGCCAAGAGGAAGGGGCATCTTGGTATGGCTACACCTTC. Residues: CASSQEEGASWYGYTF.

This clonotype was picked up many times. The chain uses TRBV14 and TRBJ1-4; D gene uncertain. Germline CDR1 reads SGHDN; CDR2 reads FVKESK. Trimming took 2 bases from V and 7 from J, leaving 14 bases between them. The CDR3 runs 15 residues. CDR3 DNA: TGTGCCAGCAGCCAAATCACTGCTTTGGGTGAAAAACTGTTTTTT. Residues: CASSQITALGEKLFF. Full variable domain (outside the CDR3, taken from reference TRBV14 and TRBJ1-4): EAGVTQFPSHSVIEKGQTVTLRCDPISGHDNLYWYRRVMGKEIKFLLHFVKESKQDESGMPNNRFLAERTGGTYSTLKVQPAELEDSGVYFCASSQITALGEKLFFGSGTQLSVL.

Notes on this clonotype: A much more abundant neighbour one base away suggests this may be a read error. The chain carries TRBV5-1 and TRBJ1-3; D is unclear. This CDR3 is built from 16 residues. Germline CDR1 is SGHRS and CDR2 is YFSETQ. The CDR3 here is CASSLDGVTSGNTICF. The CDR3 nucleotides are TGCGCCAGCAGCTTGGATGGGGTGACCTCTGGAAACACCATATGTTTT.

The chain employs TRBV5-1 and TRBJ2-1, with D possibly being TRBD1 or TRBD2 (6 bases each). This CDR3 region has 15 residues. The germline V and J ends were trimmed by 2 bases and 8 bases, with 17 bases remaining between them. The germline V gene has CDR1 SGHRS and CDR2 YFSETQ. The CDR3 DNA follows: TGCGCCAGCAGCTTCGGGGGCAATAGGGTCGATGAGCAGTTCTTC. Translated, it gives CASSFGGNRVDEQFF.

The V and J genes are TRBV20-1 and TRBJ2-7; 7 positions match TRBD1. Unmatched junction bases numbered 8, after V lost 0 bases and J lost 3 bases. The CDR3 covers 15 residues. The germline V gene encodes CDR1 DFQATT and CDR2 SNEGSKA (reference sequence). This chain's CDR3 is CSARDHKGTDYEQYF. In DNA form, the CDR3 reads TGCAGTGCTAGAGATCATAAAGGGACAGACTACGAGCAGTACTTC.

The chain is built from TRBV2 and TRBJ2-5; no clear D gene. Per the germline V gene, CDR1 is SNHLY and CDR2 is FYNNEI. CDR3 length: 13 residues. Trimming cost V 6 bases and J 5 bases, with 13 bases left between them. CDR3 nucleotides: TGTGCCAGCAGGATAGCCATCCGGGAGACCCAGTACTTC. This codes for CASRIAIRETQYF.

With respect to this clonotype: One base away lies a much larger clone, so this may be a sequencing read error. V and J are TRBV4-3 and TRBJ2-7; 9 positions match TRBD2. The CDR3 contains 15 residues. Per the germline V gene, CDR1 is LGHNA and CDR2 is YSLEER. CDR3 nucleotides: TGCGCCAGCAGCCAAGGACTAGCGGTCGCCTACGCGCAGTACTTC. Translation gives CASSQGLAVAYAQYF.

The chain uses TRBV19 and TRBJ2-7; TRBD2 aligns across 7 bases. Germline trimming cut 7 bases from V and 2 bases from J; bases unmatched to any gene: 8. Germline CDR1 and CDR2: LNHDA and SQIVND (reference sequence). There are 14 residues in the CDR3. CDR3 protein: CASNEAGPTYEQYF. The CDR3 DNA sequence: TGTGCCAGTAACGAAGCGGGACCAACCTACGAGCAGTACTTC.

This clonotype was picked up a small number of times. CDR3: CASSKDREETDTQYF. The CDR3 DNA follows: TGTGCCAGCAGCAAGGACAGGGAGGAAACAGATACGCAGTATTTT. The genes are TRBV5-6 and TRBJ2-3; 8 bases fit TRBD1. The germline V gene encodes CDR1 SGHDT and CDR2 YYEEEE. V shed 4 bases and J 3 bases; nucleotides not matched to a gene: 7. This CDR3 has 15 amino acids.

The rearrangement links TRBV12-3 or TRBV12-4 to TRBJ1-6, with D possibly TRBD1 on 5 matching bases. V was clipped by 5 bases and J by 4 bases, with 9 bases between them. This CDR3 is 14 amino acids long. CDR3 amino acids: CASSDAGYNSPLHF. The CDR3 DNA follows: TGTGCCAGCAGTGACGCAGGGTATAATTCACCCCTCCACTTT.

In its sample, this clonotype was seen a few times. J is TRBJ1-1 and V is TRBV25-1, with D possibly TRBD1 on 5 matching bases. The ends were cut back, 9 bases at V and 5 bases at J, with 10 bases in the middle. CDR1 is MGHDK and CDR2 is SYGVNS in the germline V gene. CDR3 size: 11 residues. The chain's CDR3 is CARRGSTEAFF. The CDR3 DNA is TGTGCCAGGCGGGGGTCTACTGAAGCTTTCTTT.